The T cell receptor (beta chain) under discussion was sequenced for a study of blood T cell repertoires in COVID-19. Study as a whole: Sites across the United States, Italy and Spain contributed samples from acute and convalescent COVID-19. Sample material is recorded as cDNA or gDNA derived from T cells, B-cell-depleted T cells, or PBMCs.

CDR1 LNHDA and CDR2 SQIVND come from the germline V gene (reference sequence). The ends lost 5 bases at V and 4 bases at J; junction bases unmatched: 9. This CDR3 has 15 amino acids. Assay: immunoSEQ multiplex PCR; the TCRdb copy retains only in-frame clones and omits some. The table lists approximately 210,000 clones, 75% to 90% of them singletons. The origin of this receptor is a man aged 35-49 years with acute or convalescent COVID-19. The chain recombines TRBV19 with TRBJ2-7, with TRBD1 matching 9 bases. The sequenced sample consisted of peripheral blood. The DNA for the CDR3 is TGTGCCAGTAGTGTACTACAGGGGGCAGGGTACGAGCAGTACTTC. It is translated as CASSVLQGAGYEQYF.